These 11 T cell receptor beta chains originate from one sample sequenced in a study of identifying expanded T cells in peripheral blood (dated by TCRdb to the late 2010s). The receptor library was made with the immunoSEQ multiplex PCR assay. TCRdb stores this immuneACCESS table with in-frame sequences only. Part of the clones is absent; in the studies checked, under half of the shortfall reflects unresolved V genes, and no reason is known for the rest. The sample yields around 90,000 clones; approximately 88% were counted once. The ten most abundant clones make up 4% to 4.5% of the sample. Sequencing input: blood. The receptors were sampled from a person aged 18 to 69 in good health.

The chain employs TRBV7-2 and TRBJ2-5; perhaps TRBD2 as D (5 bases). V was pared by 5 bases and J by 5 bases, with 21 bases between. The germline CDR1 and CDR2 sequences are SGHTA and FQGNSA. The CDR3 is made up of 16 amino acids. The CDR3, as DNA: TGTGCCAGCAGCCGAAGAAGGAGGCTGGATCAGGAGACCCAGTACTTC. As protein: CASSRRRRLDQETQYF.

This clone appeared once. The chain carries TRBV6-5 and TRBJ2-5; D gene uncertain. The germline gives CDR1 MNHEY, CDR2 SVGAGI. This CDR3 contains 14 residues. V was trimmed by 7 bases and J by 2 bases, leaving 14 bases between them. CDR3: CASTPTIRQETQYF. CDR3 DNA sequence: TGTGCCAGCACCCCGACAATCAGGCAAGAGACCCAGTACTTC.

This clone was detected only once. The chain carries TRBV7-9 and TRBJ1-1; 7 bases are a match to TRBD1. This CDR3 comprises 13 residues. The V gene end was trimmed by 4 bases and the J gene end by 5 bases; junction bases not matched to a gene: 4. Germline V lookup: CDR1 SEHNR, CDR2 FQNEAQ (reference sequence). CDR3 protein: CASSYEQGTEAFF. DNA of the CDR3: TGTGCCAGCAGCTACGAACAGGGGACTGAAGCTTTCTTT.

This chain uses TRBV18 with TRBJ2-5; D gene ambiguous. This CDR3 region has 13 residues. V gave up 0 bases and J gave up 3 bases, with 5 bases separating them. The germline V gene has CDR1 KGHSH and CDR2 LQKENI. The chain's CDR3 is CASSPPTKETQYF. CDR3 bases: TGTGCCAGCTCACCACCCACCAAAGAGACCCAGTACTTC.

CDR3 residues: CASRGQGTEKLFF. The CDR3 nucleotides are TGTGCCAGCAGGGGACAGGGGACTGAAAAACTGTTTTTT. V and J are TRBV7-9 and TRBJ1-4; 10 nucleotides align to TRBD1. The junction had 2 bases not matched to a gene; V was cut back by 6 bases and J by 7 bases. The germline V gene has CDR1 SEHNR and CDR2 FQNEAQ (reference sequence). The CDR3 has 13 residues.

The chain combines TRBV7-2 with TRBJ1-2; 8 bases align to TRBD1. V was clipped by 3 bases and J by 3 bases; unmatched bases: 0. The germline gives CDR1 SGHTA, CDR2 FQGNSA. This CDR3 comprises 13 residues. The CDR3 region has the DNA TGTGCCAGCAGCTTGACAGGGGACTATGGCTACACCTTC. Translation gives CASSLTGDYGYTF.

The chain employs TRBV29-1 and TRBJ2-5; D gene uncertain. The V end lost 3 bases, the J end lost 0 bases, and 5 bases lay between the germline ends. Germline CDR1 reads SQVTM; CDR2 reads ANQGSEA. The CDR3 is 12 residues long. The CDR3 spells CSVDPNQETQYF. The DNA of the CDR3 is TGCAGCGTTGATCCTAACCAAGAGACCCAGTACTTC.

The chain carries TRBV28 and TRBJ2-5; D is unresolved. Germline-derived CDR1 and CDR2 are MDHEN and SYDVKM. The germline V and J ends were trimmed by 5 bases and 3 bases, with 1 base remaining between them. This CDR3 is 10 amino acids long. CDR3 sequence (DNA): TGTGCCAGCAGTGAAGAGACCCAGTACTTC. The encoded protein is CASSEETQYF.

This clone was found once. The chain couples TRBV19 to TRBJ1-4, with 8 bases that match TRBD1. Germline assignment: CDR1 LNHDA and CDR2 SQIVND (reference sequence). This CDR3 comprises 14 residues. V lost 3 bases to trimming and J lost 4 bases; unmatched junction nucleotides: 1. The CDR3 DNA follows: TGTGCCAGTAGTATGGGACAGGTTAATGAAAAACTGTTTTTT. It encodes CASSMGQVNEKLFF.

The CDR3 region has the DNA TGTGCCAGCAGCCTACGACAGGGAGGGACTGAAGCTTTCTTT. Its protein is CASSLRQGGTEAFF. The chain carries TRBV7-9 and TRBJ1-1, with 7 bases fitting TRBD1. Trimming at V came to 5 bases and at J to 5 bases, leaving 8 bases not matched to a gene. Germline loops: CDR1 SEHNR, CDR2 FQNEAQ (reference sequence). This CDR3 spans 14 amino acids.

The chain carries TRBV6-4 and TRBJ2-1; no clear D. Trimming shortened V by 0 bases and J by 6 bases, and 9 bases separated the two germline ends. The CDR3 has 14 residues. Per the germline V gene, CDR1 is MRHNA and CDR2 is SNTAGT. CDR3 sequence: CASSDSFRINEQFF. In nucleotides, the CDR3 is TGTGCCAGCAGTGACTCTTTTAGAATCAATGAGCAGTTCTTC.